This passage covers 28 T cell receptor beta chains from one sample sequenced in a study of Tregs in tolerant kidney transplant recipients (dated by TCRdb to the late 2010s). Receptor amplification or capture employed the immunoSEQ multiplex PCR assay. TCRdb mirrors the immuneACCESS table, restricted to in-frame sequences. Some clones are absent from its copies; in checked studies, under half trace to an unresolved V gene, and the reason for the others is unknown. In this sample the table shows 100,000 to 150,000 clones, around 94% of which occur a single time. Clones ranked in the top ten supply less than 0.7% of the sample. Sequencing was done on a sample of CD4+ T cells from blood. These receptors all stem from a human donor in good health.

The rearrangement links TRBV2 to TRBJ2-3; D gene uncertain. Between the trimmed V and J ends, which lost 6 bases and 1 base, there was a span of 11 bases. Germline lookup yields CDR1 SNHLY and CDR2 FYNNEI. The CDR3 is 14 amino acids. The CDR3 coding sequence is TGTGCCAGCAGGGCAAGCGTCGGCACAGATACGCAGTATTTT. It specifies CASRASVGTDTQYF.

V usage is TRBV29-1 and J usage is TRBJ2-2, with D possibly TRBD1 on 5 matching bases. Germline CDR1 SQVTM, CDR2 ANQGSEA. CDR3 length: 13 amino acids. V was trimmed by 4 bases and J by 4 bases, leaving 10 bases between them. CDR3 protein: CSVGRAGTGELFF. In DNA form, the CDR3 reads TGCAGCGTTGGCAGGGCAGGCACCGGGGAGCTGTTTTTT.

This clone was counted a single time. The gene calls are TRBV4-1 and TRBJ1-5; D not certain. This CDR3 spans 16 amino acids. The V and J ends lost 1 base and 7 bases respectively, with 17 bases between them. CDR1 and CDR2 from the germline V gene are MGHRA and YSYEKL. CDR3 protein: CASSQVPLIGQQPQHF. The CDR3, as DNA: TGCGCCAGCAGCCAAGTCCCCCTCATAGGCCAACAGCCCCAGCATTTT.

This chain joins TRBV4-1 and TRBJ1-5, with a possible D match to TRBD1 (5 bases). V gave up 1 base and J gave up 9 bases, with 16 bases separating them. CDR3 length: 15 amino acids. Germline CDR1 MGHRA, CDR2 YSYEKL. CDR3 sequence: CASSQVSAEGAPQHF. The CDR3 coding sequence is TGCGCCAGCAGCCAAGTGAGCGCGGAAGGGGCGCCCCAGCATTTT.

V and J are TRBV25-1 and TRBJ2-7, with 9 bases fitting TRBD1. Germline V lookup: CDR1 MGHDK, CDR2 SYGVNS. V shed 3 bases and J 2 bases; nucleotides not matched to a gene: 5. This CDR3 contains 15 residues. The CDR3 loop reads CASSDNRGPPYEQYF. The CDR3 DNA reads as TGTGCCAGCAGTGATAACAGGGGGCCACCCTACGAGCAGTACTTC.

The gene calls are TRBV5-5 and TRBJ2-7; 11 positions match TRBD2. The ends lost 4 bases at V and 2 bases at J; junction bases unmatched: 2. From germline, CDR1 is SGHKS and CDR2 YYEKEE (reference sequence). The CDR3 length is 14 residues. CDR3 region: CASSTGLAAYEQYF. The CDR3 bases are TGTGCCAGCAGCACGGGACTAGCGGCCTACGAGCAGTACTTC. The variable domain in full, completed from reference TRBV5-5 and TRBJ2-7, reads DAGVTQSPTHLIKTRGQQVTLRCSPISGHKSVSWYQQVLGQGPQFIFQYYEKEERGRGNFPDRFSARQFPNYSSELNVNALLLGDSALYLCASSTGLAAYEQYFGPGTRLTVT.

On this clone itself: The junction differs from germline at one of its ends, possibly a read error. The chain employs TRBV11-2 and TRBJ1-3; D is unresolved. The CDR3 covers 15 residues. Germline CDR1 reads SGHAT; CDR2 reads FQNNGV. The CDR3 DNA reads as TGTGCCAGCAGCAACGGACTTCAAGCTGGTAACACCATATATTTT. Amino acids: CASSNGLQAGNTIYF.

On this clone: Mismatch with germline at one junction end may stem from a read error. The chain carries TRBV20-1 and TRBJ1-2; D unclear. CDR1 and CDR2 from the germline V gene are DFQATT and SNEGSKA (reference sequence). The CDR3 consists of 10 residues. The CDR3 coding sequence is TGCAGTGGAGAAGGCGAGGAACCCGACTTC. This sequence encodes CSGEGEEPDF.

The chain carries TRBV9 and TRBJ2-1; 9 bases agree with TRBD2. Germline V lookup: CDR1 SGDLS, CDR2 YYNGEE. V shed 0 bases, J shed 7 bases, and the junction held 11 bases outside the gene matches. CDR3 length: 17 residues. The CDR3 protein is CASSVARAGGRFNEQFF. The DNA for the CDR3 is TGTGCCAGCAGCGTAGCCAGGGCGGGAGGGCGATTTAATGAGCAGTTCTTC.

V is TRBV5-1 and J is TRBJ2-7; possibly TRBD1 or TRBD2 for D (6 bases each). CDR3 length: 14 amino acids. With 4 bases removed from V and 6 bases from J, the gap between germline ends came to 17 bases. Germline loops: CDR1 SGHRS, CDR2 YFSETQ. Written as DNA, the CDR3 is TGCGCCAGCAGCGCCGGGACTCTCAGGGGCGAGCAGTACTTC. As protein: CASSAGTLRGEQYF.

This chain connects TRBV15 to TRBJ1-1; 7 bases map to TRBD1. J gave up 4 bases and V 2 bases, and 13 bases lay outside the gene matches. CDR3 length: 17 amino acids. Per the germline V gene, CDR1 is LNHNV and CDR2 is YYDKDF (reference sequence). CDR3 bases: TGTGCCACCAGCAGACTAAGGGACAGACCCTTTAGCACTGAAGCTTTCTTT. Protein: CATSRLRDRPFSTEAFF.

The rearrangement links TRBV5-1 to TRBJ1-2; TRBD1 agrees at 7 bases. J was trimmed by 0 bases and V by 4 bases; bases with no gene match: 6. Germline V gene lookup returns CDR1 SGHRS and CDR2 YFSETQ. The CDR3 has 15 residues. Here the CDR3 DNA reads TGCGCCAGCAGCCCGGGACAGCCTTCTAACTATGGCTACACCTTC. Its protein is CASSPGQPSNYGYTF. Using reference TRBV5-1 and TRBJ1-2 for the parts outside the CDR3, the full variable domain is KAGVTQTPRYLIKTRGQQVTLSCSPISGHRSVSWYQQTPGQGLQFLFEYFSETQRNKGNFPGRFSGRQFSNSRSEMNVSTLELGDSALYLCASSPGQPSNYGYTFGSGTRLTVV.

The rearrangement uses TRBV18 and TRBJ1-3, with TRBD1 as a possible D gene (6 bases). Trimming stripped 0 bases from V and 4 bases from J, with 13 bases between. This CDR3 contains 16 residues. Germline CDR1 reads KGHSH; CDR2 reads LQKENI. The CDR3 reads CASSPPGATDGNTIYF. The CDR3 DNA follows: TGTGCCAGCTCACCACCGGGGGCAACAGACGGAAACACCATATATTTT. The complete variable domain, with remaining parts taken from reference TRBV18 and TRBJ1-3, reads NAGVMQNPRHLVRRRGQEARLRCSPMKGHSHVYWYRQLPEEGLKFMVYLQKENIIDESGMPKERFSAEFPKEGPSILRIQQVVRGDSAAYFCASSPPGATDGNTIYFGEGSWLTVV.

This clone was counted once. The rearrangement links TRBV30 to TRBJ2-2, with 9 bases aligning to TRBD1. This CDR3 is 16 amino acids long. Per the germline V gene, CDR1 is GTSNPN and CDR2 is SVGIG (reference sequence). The junction had 9 bases not matched to a gene; V was cut back by 7 bases and J by 0 bases. The CDR3 DNA is TGTGCCTTGGACAGGGGTCTTGATTCGAACACCGGGGAGCTGTTTTTT. Its translation: CALDRGLDSNTGELFF.

The rearrangement links TRBV27 to TRBJ2-7; 8 bases are shared with TRBD1. CDR3 length: 15 residues. Germline V gene sequence: CDR1 MNHEY, CDR2 SMNVEV (reference sequence). The J segment lost 5 bases and the V segment lost 4 bases, leaving 10 bases of the junction unmatched. The CDR3 sequence: CASSYLGQGRNEQYF. CDR3 sequence (DNA): TGTGCCAGCAGTTATCTCGGACAGGGTAGGAACGAGCAGTACTTC.

The chain is built from TRBV2 and TRBJ2-2; D remains unclear. V was pared by 9 bases and J by 0 bases, with 11 bases between. The length of the CDR3 is 14 residues. Germline CDR1 reads SNHLY; CDR2 reads FYNNEI. The CDR3 bases are TGTGCCAGTTCCGGACCTGCGAACACCGGGGAGCTGTTTTTT. This gives the protein CASSGPANTGELFF.

The J gene is TRBJ1-3, the V gene TRBV7-9; the match to TRBD1 covers 11 bases. V dropped 5 bases and J dropped 4; count of bases not matched to a gene: 7. This CDR3 has 16 residues. Germline-derived CDR1 and CDR2 are SEHNR and FQNEAQ (reference sequence). The CDR3 sequence is CASSEGQGVSGNTIYF. The CDR3 coding sequence is TGTGCCAGCAGCGAGGGACAGGGGGTTTCAGGAAACACCATATATTTT.

The J gene is TRBJ1-1, the V gene TRBV5-1; D gene unclear. This CDR3 has 14 residues. V lost 5 bases and J lost 1, with 12 bases in between. The V gene's germline CDR1 is SGHRS and CDR2 YFSETQ. The DNA for the CDR3 is TGCGCCAGCAGTATCCGACCCCAGAACACTGAAGCTTTCTTT. This codes for CASSIRPQNTEAFF.

The chain employs TRBV7-8 and TRBJ1-6; no definite D call. The CDR3 is 16 amino acids. V was pared by 3 bases and J by 2 bases, with 11 bases between. The germline V gene has CDR1 SGHVS and CDR2 FQNEAQ. The DNA of the CDR3 is TGTGCCAGCAGCTTCACTATCCAGGCCTATAATTCACCCCTCCACTTT. Residues: CASSFTIQAYNSPLHF.

J is TRBJ2-7 and V is TRBV11-2; 10 bases match TRBD2. V was clipped by 1 base and J by 4 bases; unmatched bases: 7. CDR3 length: 16 amino acids. The germline V gene has CDR1 SGHAT and CDR2 FQNNGV. The CDR3 DNA reads TGTGCCAGCAGCTTAGTCAGCGGGAGGGCCAGATACGAGCAGTACTTC. This encodes CASSLVSGRARYEQYF. The full variable domain, its missing parts supplied by reference TRBV11-2 and TRBJ2-7, is EAGVAQSPRYKIIEKRQSVAFWCNPISGHATLYWYQQILGQGPKLLIQFQNNGVVDDSQLPKDRFSAERLKGVDSTLKIQPAKLEDSAVYLCASSLVSGRARYEQYFGPGTRLTVT.

This chain links TRBV5-1 with TRBJ2-2, with D perhaps TRBD1 (6 bases). Germline V gives CDR1 SGHRS, CDR2 YFSETQ. The CDR3 covers 14 residues. Trimming removed 4 bases at V and 1 base at J, with 8 bases between. The CDR3 DNA sequence: TGCGCCAGCAGCGGGACATTGAACACCGGGGAGCTGTTTTTT. It is translated as CASSGTLNTGELFF.

The V call is TRBV5-6, the J call TRBJ1-2; D gene unclear. Germline CDR1 reads SGHDT; CDR2 reads YYEEEE. V dropped 7 bases and J dropped 5 bases, with 15 bases sitting between them. The CDR3 loop spans 13 amino acids. The DNA of the CDR3 is TGTGCCAGCTCCACGTTCGCAGGTTATGGCTACACCTTC. Protein product: CASSTFAGYGYTF.

This rearrangement joins TRBV7-2 to TRBJ1-1; the D is unclear. Germline CDR1 SGHTA, CDR2 FQGNSA. The CDR3 has 13 residues. The V end lost 1 base, the J end lost 6 bases, and 9 bases lay between the germline ends. CDR3 loop: CASSLVATAEAFF. CDR3 sequence (DNA): TGTGCCAGCAGCTTAGTGGCGACCGCTGAAGCTTTCTTT. Drawing the rest from reference TRBV7-2 and TRBJ1-1, the complete variable domain is GAGVSQSPSNKVTEKGKDVELRCDPISGHTALYWYRQSLGQGLEFLIYFQGNSAPDKSGLPSDRFSAERTGGSVSTLTIQRTQQEDSAVYLCASSLVATAEAFFGQGTRLTVV.

This rearrangement joins TRBV10-1 to TRBJ2-5; tentatively, D is TRBD1 or TRBD2 (5 bases each). Germline V gives CDR1 WNHNN, CDR2 SYGVQD (reference sequence). The length of the CDR3 is 14 residues. Trimming pared 4 bases from V and 3 bases from J, leaving 12 bases between. The chain's CDR3 is CASSAGTGKETQYF. CDR3 DNA sequence: TGCGCCAGCAGTGCCGGGACGGGCAAAGAGACCCAGTACTTC.

V is TRBV14 and J is TRBJ2-5, with TRBD1 as a possible D gene (7 bases). Germline loops: CDR1 SGHDN, CDR2 FVKESK. Trimming shortened V by 1 base and J by 4 bases, and 13 bases separated the two germline ends. The CDR3 consists of 15 residues. In DNA form, the CDR3 reads TGTGCCAGCAGCCAAGGGAGGGGGCTAGGAGAGACCCAGTACTTC. It translates to CASSQGRGLGETQYF.

In its sample, this clone was seen a few times. The chain carries TRBV5-6 and TRBJ2-7; no clear D. V lost 4 bases and J 4 bases, leaving 12 bases between the germline ends. The CDR3 covers 13 residues. The germline V gene has CDR1 SGHDT and CDR2 YYEEEE. CDR3 DNA: TGTGCCAGCAGCCTGCGAGAGCTTTACGAGCAGTACTTC. It specifies CASSLRELYEQYF.

J is TRBJ2-3 and V is TRBV5-6; tentatively, D is TRBD1 (6 bases). Germline CDR1 and CDR2: SGHDT and YYEEEE. V lost 2 bases and J lost 0, with 13 bases in between. The CDR3 runs to 16 residues. The CDR3 DNA is TGTGCCAGCAGCTTCTTGACAGGACCGAGCACAGATACGCAGTATTTT. It encodes CASSFLTGPSTDTQYF.

The chain carries TRBV21-1 and TRBJ2-7; the table assigns TRBD1, which was not confirmed against the DNA. TRBV21-1 has pseudogene status. The CDR3 spans 14 residues. The CDR3 region is CASTQREGGAEQYF. DNA of the CDR3: TGTGCCAGCACCCAAAGGGAAGGGGGCGCCGAGCAGTACTTC.